This T cell receptor beta chain emerged from a study of T-cell memory formation after mild COVID-19. As for this clonotype: The antigen remains unidentified.

MiXCR, run by TCRdb on the 5' RACE reads, gives a single entry per CDR3 protein. Here the sample spans around 390,000 distinct CDR3 sequences, 15% to 20% being singletons. Notes on the study in general: In pre-infection memory, a portion of responding clones appeared, which suggested that cross-reactive memory joined.

Germline trimming cut 0 bases from V and 6 bases from J; bases unmatched to any gene: 11. The CDR3 contains 17 residues. CDR1 and CDR2 (germline): ENHRY, SYGVKD. Sequenced sample: PBMCs or a T cell subset sorted from them (not recorded which). The TCR sequence derives from a man aged 18 to 29 who had mild COVID-19 (a few samples of this study predate the infection). Cell type and time point are not known. The chain couples TRBV10-3 to TRBJ2-3; 8 nucleotides align to TRBD2. This CDR3 reads CAISESGTGGPGDTQYF. The CDR3 DNA sequence: TGTGCCATCAGTGAGTCCGGGACGGGGGGGCCAGGTGATACGCAGTATTTT.